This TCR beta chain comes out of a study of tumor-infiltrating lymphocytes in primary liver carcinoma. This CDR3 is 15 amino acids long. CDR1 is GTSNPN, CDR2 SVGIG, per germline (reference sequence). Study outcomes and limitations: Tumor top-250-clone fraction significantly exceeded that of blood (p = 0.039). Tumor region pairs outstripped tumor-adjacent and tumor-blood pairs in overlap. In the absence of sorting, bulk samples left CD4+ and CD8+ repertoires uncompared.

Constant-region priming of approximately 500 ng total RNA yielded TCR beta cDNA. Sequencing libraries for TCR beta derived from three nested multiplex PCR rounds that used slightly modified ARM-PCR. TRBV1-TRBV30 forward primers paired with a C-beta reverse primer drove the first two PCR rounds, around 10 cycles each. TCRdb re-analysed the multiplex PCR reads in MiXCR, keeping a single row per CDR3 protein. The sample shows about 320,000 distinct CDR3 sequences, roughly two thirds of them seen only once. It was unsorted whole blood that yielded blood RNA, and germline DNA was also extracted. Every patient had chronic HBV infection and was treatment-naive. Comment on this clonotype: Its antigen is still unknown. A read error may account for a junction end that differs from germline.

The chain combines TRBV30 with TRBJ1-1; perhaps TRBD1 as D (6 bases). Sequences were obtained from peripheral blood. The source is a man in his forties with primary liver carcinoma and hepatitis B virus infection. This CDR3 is CAWRGIGQPNTEVFF. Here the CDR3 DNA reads TGTGCCTGGAGGGGGATCGGACAGCCGAACACTGAAGTTTTCTTT.